These 13 T cell receptor beta chains were all obtained from the same sample, sequenced in a study of blood T cell repertoires in COVID-19. Sequenced by immunoSEQ multiplex PCR; TCRdb stores in-frame clones only, minus some. The sample holds 200,000 to 250,000 clones; over 65% are singletons and the top ten take roughly 3.5%. Sequenced: PBMCs or T cells enriched from blood (not recorded which). The receptors originated from an older woman who had recovered from COVID-19.

This clone was detected only once. This chain links TRBV25-1 with TRBJ1-2; D is unclear. This CDR3 is 16 amino acids long. Germline V gene sequence: CDR1 MGHDK, CDR2 SYGVNS. V lost 2 bases and J 5 bases, leaving 18 bases between the germline ends. Here the CDR3 DNA reads TGTGCCAGCAGTGAACGGTTTGTCCCGGGCGGGTATGGCTACACCTTC. Its protein is CASSERFVPGGYGYTF.

This clone turned up a few times. This sequence joins TRBV12-3 or TRBV12-4 and TRBJ1-6; D gene unclear. The ends were cut back, 6 bases at V and 7 bases at J, with 10 bases in the middle. The CDR3 loop spans 13 amino acids. CDR3 residues: CASRWRGNSPLHF. The CDR3 DNA follows: TGTGCCAGCAGGTGGCGGGGAAATTCACCCCTCCACTTT.

The chain uses TRBV5-4 and TRBJ1-4; 10 nucleotides match TRBD1. This CDR3 region has 17 residues. Trimming removed 2 bases from V and 0 bases from J; junction bases left unmatched: 4. CDR1 is SGHNT and CDR2 is YYREEE in the germline V gene (reference sequence). CDR3 DNA sequence: TGTGCCAGCAGCTTCCGGGACAGGGGTGCAACTAATGAAAAACTGTTTTTT. Translated: CASSFRDRGATNEKLFF.

The gene calls are TRBV10-1 and TRBJ2-7, with 8 nucleotides matching TRBD1. CDR3 size: 13 residues. The V gene end was trimmed by 6 bases and the J gene end by 7 bases; junction bases not matched to a gene: 8. Germline values: CDR1 WNHNN, CDR2 SYGVQD (reference sequence). This chain's CDR3 is CASRGQASMEQYF. The CDR3 nucleotides are TGCGCCAGCAGGGGACAGGCCTCAATGGAGCAGTACTTC.

The chain couples TRBV7-2 to TRBJ2-7; D is possibly TRBD2 (6 bases). CDR3 length equals 16 residues. V lost 5 bases to trimming and J lost 3 bases, with 20 bases between them. Germline CDR1 and CDR2: SGHTA and FQGNSA. The CDR3 here is CASSVNIRRVSYEQYF. DNA for the CDR3: TGTGCCAGCAGCGTCAACATCAGGAGGGTGAGCTACGAGCAGTACTTC.

The V gene is TRBV7-6, the J gene TRBJ1-2; tentative D call: TRBD1 (5 bases). Germline lookup yields CDR1 SGHVS and CDR2 FNYEAQ. The CDR3 length is 14 residues. Trimming shortened V by 5 bases and J by 3 bases, and 13 bases separated the two germline ends. The CDR3 DNA follows: TGTGCCAGCAGCCCAGGCCAAGGGGACTATGGCTACACCTTC. Translation gives CASSPGQGDYGYTF.

The CDR3 here is CASSQEQGAGGYTF. DNA for the CDR3: TGTGCCAGCAGCCAAGAACAGGGGGCAGGAGGCTACACCTTC. This chain connects TRBV4-2 to TRBJ1-2, with 9 bases lining up with TRBD1. Germline V lookup: CDR1 LGHNA, CDR2 YNFKEQ. The V segment lost 0 bases and the J segment 8 bases; nucleotides outside the gene matches: 4. The CDR3 is 14 amino acids.

This chain uses TRBV5-1 with TRBJ2-3; 10 bases are shared with TRBD2. The trim removed 3 bases at V and 6 bases at J, leaving 4 bases unmatched. CDR3 length equals 14 residues. Germline V CDR1 and CDR2: SGHRS, YFSETQ. CDR3 DNA sequence: TGCGCCAGCAGCTCAAGCGGGGGGGGCGATACGCAGTATTTT. Translated, it gives CASSSSGGGDTQYF.

The chain carries TRBV7-6 and TRBJ2-6; the D gene is possibly TRBD2 (5 bases). V lost 4 bases and J 0 bases, leaving 7 bases between the germline ends. The CDR3 is 15 amino acids. CDR1 and CDR2 from the germline V gene are SGHVS and FNYEAQ. CDR3 sequence: CASSSGISGANVLTF. CDR3 nucleotide sequence: TGTGCCAGCAGCTCGGGAATCTCTGGGGCCAACGTCCTGACTTTC. Based on the CDR3 plus reference TRBV7-6 and TRBJ2-6, the full variable domain is GAGVSQSPRYKVTKRGQDVALRCDPISGHVSLYWYRQALGQGPEFLTYFNYEAQQDKSGLPNDRFSAERPEGSISTLTIQRTEQRDSAMYRCASSSGISGANVLTFGAGSRLTVL.

The chain is built from TRBV3-1 (or the pseudogene TRBV3-2) and TRBJ2-5, with 8 bases fitting TRBD1. V was clipped by 0 bases and J by 4 bases; unmatched bases: 10. The CDR3 spans 17 residues. Germline V gene data show CDR1 as LGHDT and CDR2 as YNNKEL (reference sequence). DNA for the CDR3: TGTGCCAGCAGCCAAGACATGCGACAGGGGCTAAGAGAGACCCAGTACTTC. Protein product: CASSQDMRQGLRETQYF.

The J gene is TRBJ2-5, the V gene TRBV2, with 7 bases matching TRBD2. CDR1 is SNHLY and CDR2 is FYNNEI in the germline V gene. With 3 bases clipped from V and 5 bases from J, the junction kept 6 bases outside the gene matches. This CDR3 is 14 amino acids long. This CDR3 is CASSDPGGGETQYF. The CDR3, as DNA: TGTGCCAGCAGTGACCCCGGGGGAGGGGAGACCCAGTACTTC.

The V and J genes are TRBV6-5 and TRBJ1-5; D gene unclear. The germline V and J ends were trimmed by 4 bases and 6 bases, with 16 bases remaining between them. The CDR3 contains 15 residues. Germline V gives CDR1 MNHEY, CDR2 SVGAGI. The CDR3 loop reads CASSLVEGRGQPQHF. CDR3 in DNA: TGTGCCAGCAGTTTGGTCGAGGGCCGCGGTCAGCCCCAGCATTTT.

On this clone: The junction departs from germline at one end; a sequencing error may be responsible. This chain joins TRBV11-2 and TRBJ2-7; TRBD2 is a possible D gene (5 bases). The CDR3 length is 12 residues. The germline CDR1 and CDR2 sequences are SGHAT and FQNNGV. This CDR3 is CASSIDYLEQYF. In DNA form, the CDR3 reads TGTGCCAGCAGCATAGACTACCTCGAGCAGTACTTC.